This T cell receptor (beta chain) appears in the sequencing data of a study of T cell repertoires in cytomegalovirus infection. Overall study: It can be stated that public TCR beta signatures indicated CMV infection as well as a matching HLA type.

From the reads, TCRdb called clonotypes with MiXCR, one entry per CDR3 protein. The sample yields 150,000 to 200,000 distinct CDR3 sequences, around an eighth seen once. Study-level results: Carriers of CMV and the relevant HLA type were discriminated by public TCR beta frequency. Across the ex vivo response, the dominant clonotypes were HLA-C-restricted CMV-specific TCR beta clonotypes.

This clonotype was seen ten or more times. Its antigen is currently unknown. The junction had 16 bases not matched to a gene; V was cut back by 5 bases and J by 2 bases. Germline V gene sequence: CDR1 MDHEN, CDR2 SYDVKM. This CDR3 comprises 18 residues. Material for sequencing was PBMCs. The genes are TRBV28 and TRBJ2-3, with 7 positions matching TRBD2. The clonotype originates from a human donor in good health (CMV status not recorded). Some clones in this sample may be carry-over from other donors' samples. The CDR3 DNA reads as TGTGCCAGCAGTCCATATCTCGCCGGCGGGAGTCCCACAGATACGCAGTATTTT. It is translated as CASSPYLAGGSPTDTQYF.